This T cell receptor beta chain is drawn from a study of PD-L1 blockade in urothelial cancer. This clone was found once. The assay was immunoSEQ multiplex PCR, and TCRdb's table has in-frame clones only and misses some. The sample holds around 45,000 clones, roughly 88% seen once. J gave up 2 bases and V 3 bases, and 2 bases lay outside the gene matches. The CDR3 loop spans 14 amino acids. The germline gives CDR1 GTSNPN, CDR2 SVGIG (reference sequence). This TCR came from a man at least 80 years old with urothelial cancer. The chain links TRBV30 to TRBJ2-7, with 12 bases lining up with TRBD2. Source: PBMCs, taken around atezolizumab (anti-PD-L1) treatment. The CDR3 DNA reads as TGTGCCTGGAGCTGGACTAGCGGGACCTACGAGCAGTACTTC. This translates into CAWSWTSGTYEQYF.